This TCR beta chain was identified during a study of blood T cells in healthy people across ages. Findings and limits, study-wide: Estimates of total diversity, which came from one million sequenced T cells, were considered to be underestimates.

This clonotype was counted only a few times. The antigen remains undetermined. V lost 3 bases and J lost 0, with 14 bases in between. The germline V gene encodes CDR1 SEHNR and CDR2 FQNEAQ (reference sequence). There are 16 residues in the CDR3. Through a sample-barcoded 5' primer and a J-beta primer mix, a second PCR was run for roughly 7 to 12 cycles. TCRdb re-called the 5' RACE reads with MiXCR, one entry per CDR3 protein. The sample includes some 1.4 million distinct CDR3 sequences, 42% of them seen just once. Sequencing was performed on blood. The source of this sequence is a woman between 18 and 29 years old in good health. The chain links TRBV7-9 to TRBJ1-1; no clear D gene. The CDR3 region has the DNA TGTGCCAGCAGCTTTAGTGGGATGAGTCTGAACACTGAAGCTTTCTTT. It yields the protein CASSFSGMSLNTEAFF.